The 20 T cell receptor beta chains below come from one sample, sequenced in a study of memory CD4+ T cells and cytomegalovirus serostatus. Clones were sequenced by immunoSEQ multiplex PCR, and TCRdb holds only the in-frame ones, with some missing. Among some 95,000 clones, about four fifths were seen once, and the ten largest hold about 3.5%. The sort gate was single viable CD3+CD4+CD8-CD45RO+ cells for memory CD4+ T cells. Sequenced input: memory CD4+ T cells from blood. The receptors originated from an adult in good health and CMV-seropositive.

This CDR3 is CASSPGMGTNYGYTF. The CDR3 DNA reads as TGTGCCAGCAGCCCCGGCATGGGAACTAACTATGGCTACACCTTC. V is TRBV7-2 and J is TRBJ1-2; D remains ambiguous. Germline CDR1 SGHTA, CDR2 FQGNSA. V was shortened by 5 bases and J by 0 bases, with 13 bases between the two germline ends. The CDR3 has 15 amino acids.

This sequence joins TRBV5-1 and TRBJ2-3; 8 bases agree with TRBD1. V lost 4 bases and J lost 5; bases outside the gene matches: 12. CDR1 is SGHRS, CDR2 YFSETQ, per germline. The CDR3 length is 16 residues. The CDR3 sequence: CASSTGQAIRGDTQYF. In nucleotides, the CDR3 is TGCGCCAGCAGCACGGGACAGGCCATCCGAGGAGATACGCAGTATTTT. The whole variable domain, remainder taken from reference TRBV5-1 and TRBJ2-3, is KAGVTQTPRYLIKTRGQQVTLSCSPISGHRSVSWYQQTPGQGLQFLFEYFSETQRNKGNFPGRFSGRQFSNSRSEMNVSTLELGDSALYLCASSTGQAIRGDTQYFGPGTRLTVL.

V usage is TRBV27 and J usage is TRBJ2-1; 7 positions agree with TRBD2. The CDR3 extends over 16 amino acids. Trimming cost V 5 bases and J 3 bases; bases outside gene matches: 10. CDR1 and CDR2 (germline): MNHEY, SMNVEV (reference sequence). CDR3 nucleotides: TGTGCCAGCAGTCCCTCCGGCGGGAGCTACTACAATGAGCAGTTCTTC. It yields the protein CASSPSGGSYYNEQFF.

Turning to this clone: The sample has other DNA sequences that encode this CDR3 too. This chain uses TRBV18 with TRBJ1-5; D ambiguous. Per the germline V gene, CDR1 is KGHSH and CDR2 is LQKENI. V was clipped by 3 bases and J by 0 bases, with 3 bases between them. The CDR3 runs 13 residues. The DNA of the CDR3 is TGTGCCAGCTCACCGGGTAGCAATCAGCCCCAGCATTTT. Amino acids: CASSPGSNQPQHF.

V and J are TRBV7-9 and TRBJ2-1; a weak D match, TRBD2 (5 bases). Germline-derived CDR1 and CDR2 are SEHNR and FQNEAQ (reference sequence). The length of the CDR3 is 14 residues. V lost 8 bases and J lost 3, with 14 bases in between. The CDR3, as DNA: TGTGCCAGCGGCACGAGGGAGAGCTACAATGAGCAGTTCTTC. It specifies CASGTRESYNEQFF. Supplemented by reference TRBV7-9 and TRBJ2-1, the full variable domain reads DTGVSQNPRHKITKRGQNVTFRCDPISEHNRLYWYRQTLGQGPEFLTYFQNEAQLEKSRLLSDRFSAERPKGSFSTLEIQRTEQGDSAMYLCASGTRESYNEQFFGPGTRLTVL.

V is TRBV7-9 and J is TRBJ1-1; D possibly corresponds to TRBD1 (5 bases). V was clipped by 5 bases and J by 7 bases, with 14 bases between them. The CDR3 runs to 13 residues. Germline V gene lookup returns CDR1 SEHNR and CDR2 FQNEAQ (reference sequence). CDR3 protein: CASSQTTGGEAFF. CDR3 DNA sequence: TGTGCCAGCAGCCAGACTACAGGAGGTGAAGCTTTCTTT.

In this sample, this clone turned up a few times. The chain links TRBV5-1 to TRBJ2-2, with a tentative D call TRBD2 (6 bases). V dropped 0 bases and J dropped 6 bases, with 9 bases sitting between them. The CDR3 is made up of 14 amino acids. Germline-derived CDR1 and CDR2 are SGHRS and YFSETQ. In DNA, the CDR3 is TGCGCCAGCAGCTTGGCGGGAGTAGCCGGGGAGCTGTTTTTT. Residues: CASSLAGVAGELFF.

This clone was recorded once. The chain joins TRBV2 to TRBJ2-2; 7 nucleotides align to TRBD1. This CDR3 is 13 amino acids long. Germline loops: CDR1 SNHLY, CDR2 FYNNEI. The J segment lost 5 bases and the V segment lost 11 bases, leaving 8 bases of the junction unmatched. CDR3 DNA: TGTGCCGGCAACTCACAGGGGACCGGGGAGCTGTTTTTT. Translated, it gives CAGNSQGTGELFF.

V usage is TRBV2 and J usage is TRBJ2-7, with 13 bases matching TRBD2. CDR3 size: 15 residues. The J segment lost 1 base and the V segment lost 6 bases, leaving 3 bases of the junction unmatched. Looked up from germline, CDR1 is SNHLY and CDR2 is FYNNEI. CDR3 in amino acids: CASRGLAGVSYEQYF. The DNA for the CDR3 is TGTGCCAGCAGAGGACTAGCGGGAGTATCCTACGAGCAGTACTTC.

This clone occurred a few times. The chain joins TRBV5-1 to TRBJ1-1; D unresolved. Trimming pared 4 bases from V and 1 base from J, leaving 11 bases between. This CDR3 has 14 amino acids. Germline CDR1 SGHRS, CDR2 YFSETQ. The CDR3 bases are TGCGCCAGCAGCCTCTTAAGCAGGAACACTGAAGCTTTCTTT. Translation gives CASSLLSRNTEAFF.

The CDR3 coding sequence is TGTGCCAGCAAATACCCGGGACAGGGGGGGCACGAGCAGTACTTC. Protein sequence: CASKYPGQGGHEQYF. This chain connects TRBV28 to TRBJ2-7; 11 bases match TRBD1. The CDR3 length is 15 residues. The germline V gene has CDR1 MDHEN and CDR2 SYDVKM. V gave up 7 bases and J gave up 5 bases; unmatched junction bases: 10. The full variable domain, rest sourced from reference TRBV28 and TRBJ2-7, is DVKVTQSSRYLVKRTGEKVFLECVQDMDHENMFWYRQDPGLGLRLIYFSYDVKMKEKGDIPEGYSVSREKKERFSLILESASTNQTSMYLCASKYPGQGGHEQYFGPGTRLTVT.

This clone turned up a few times. J is TRBJ2-5 and V is TRBV5-1; TRBD1 agrees at 7 bases. Germline trimming cut 4 bases from V and 2 bases from J; bases unmatched to any gene: 5. CDR1 and CDR2 from the germline V gene are SGHRS and YFSETQ. This CDR3 has 14 amino acids. CDR3 coding DNA: TGCGCCAGCAGCACAACAGGGGTACAAGAGACCCAGTACTTC. Protein: CASSTTGVQETQYF.

The chain carries TRBV4-3 and TRBJ2-5; 8 bases line up with TRBD2. V shed 0 bases and J 6 bases; nucleotides not matched to a gene: 9. CDR1 LGHNA and CDR2 YSLEER come from the germline V gene. This CDR3 spans 16 amino acids. The CDR3 is CASSQDLGGGGKTQYF. As DNA, the CDR3 is TGCGCCAGCAGCCAAGATCTAGGTGGCGGGGGGAAGACCCAGTACTTC.

The chain couples TRBV7-2 to TRBJ2-7; 12 bases fit TRBD2. Trimming at V came to 2 bases and at J to 1 base, leaving 6 bases not matched to a gene. The CDR3 is made up of 17 amino acids. Germline CDR1 reads SGHTA; CDR2 reads FQGNSA. The CDR3 here is CASSLKVTSGSSYEQYF. CDR3 DNA: TGTGCCAGCAGCTTAAAGGTGACTAGCGGGAGTTCCTACGAGCAGTACTTC.

The chain carries TRBV7-2 and TRBJ2-7; D not certain. Germline CDR1 reads SGHTA; CDR2 reads FQGNSA. Trimming left V 1 base short and J 2 bases short, with 6 bases between. CDR3 length: 13 amino acids. Here the CDR3 DNA reads TGTGCCAGCAGCTTAGTACGGGCCTACGAGCAGTACTTC. Amino acid sequence: CASSLVRAYEQYF.

The chain employs TRBV5-1 and TRBJ2-7; D gene uncertain. This CDR3 spans 15 amino acids. Germline V lookup: CDR1 SGHRS, CDR2 YFSETQ. V lost 4 bases to trimming and J lost 5 bases, with 19 bases between them. The CDR3 DNA is TGCGCCAGCAGCCCGACGGGCTTTAGCCCGGACGAGCAGTACTTC. Its translation is CASSPTGFSPDEQYF.

V and J are TRBV5-1 and TRBJ1-4, with TRBD1 identical over 9 bases. Germline V gene lookup returns CDR1 SGHRS and CDR2 YFSETQ. After removal of 5 bases from V and 6 bases from J, the junction contained 5 bases not matched to a gene. The CDR3 is 14 amino acids. The CDR3, as DNA: TGCGCCAGCAGACTAACAGGGGGCGATGAAAAACTGTTTTTT. As protein: CASRLTGGDEKLFF.

V and J are TRBV5-4 and TRBJ2-7; D is unresolved. There are 13 residues in the CDR3. CDR1 and CDR2 (germline): SGHNT, YYREEE (reference sequence). V was pared by 4 bases and J by 7 bases, with 15 bases between. The CDR3 reads CASSHRDLGEQYF. The CDR3 DNA reads as TGTGCCAGCAGCCACAGAGATCTAGGGGAGCAGTACTTC.

The chain recombines TRBV11-2 with TRBJ1-2, with 8 positions matching TRBD1. Germline CDR1 and CDR2: SGHAT and FQNNGV. The V gene end was trimmed by 5 bases and the J gene end by 8 bases; junction bases not matched to a gene: 4. The CDR3 runs 12 residues. CDR3 bases: TGTGCCAGCAGCCGGACAGGGCAAGGCTACACCTTC. Its translation: CASSRTGQGYTF.

The chain is built from TRBV5-1 and TRBJ2-7; maybe TRBD2 (5 bases). CDR1 and CDR2 (germline): SGHRS, YFSETQ. This CDR3 has 15 amino acids. Trimming left V 0 bases short and J 7 bases short, with 17 bases between. CDR3 in amino acids: CASSLALGVSGEQYF. As DNA, the CDR3 is TGCGCCAGCAGCTTGGCTCTGGGCGTCTCGGGGGAGCAGTACTTC.